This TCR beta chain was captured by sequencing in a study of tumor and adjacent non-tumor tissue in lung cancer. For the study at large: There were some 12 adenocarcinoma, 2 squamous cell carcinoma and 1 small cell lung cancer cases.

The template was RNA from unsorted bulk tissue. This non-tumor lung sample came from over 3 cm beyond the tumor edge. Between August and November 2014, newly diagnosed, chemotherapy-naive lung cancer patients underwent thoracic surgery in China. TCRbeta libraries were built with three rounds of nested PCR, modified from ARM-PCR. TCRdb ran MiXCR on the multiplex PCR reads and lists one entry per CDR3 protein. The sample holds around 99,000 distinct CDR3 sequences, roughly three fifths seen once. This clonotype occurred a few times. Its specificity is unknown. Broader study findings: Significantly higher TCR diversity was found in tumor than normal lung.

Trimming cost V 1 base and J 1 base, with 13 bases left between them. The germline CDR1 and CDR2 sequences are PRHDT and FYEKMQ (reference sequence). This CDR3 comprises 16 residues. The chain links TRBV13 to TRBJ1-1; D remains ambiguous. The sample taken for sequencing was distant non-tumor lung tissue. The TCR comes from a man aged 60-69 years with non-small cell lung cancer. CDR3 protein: CASSLERTVGNTEAFF. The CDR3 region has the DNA TGTGCCAGCAGCTTAGAAAGGACCGTTGGGAACACTGAAGCTTTCTTT.